This entry concerns a single T cell receptor (beta chain). TCRdb re-called the RT-PCR reads with MiXCR, one entry per CDR3 protein. Of 150,000 to 200,000 distinct CDR3 sequences in the sample, less than 45% are singletons; the top ten hold 33%. This entry comes from a study of patients and donors after allogeneic stem cell transplantation. CDR3 size: 17 residues. In germline, CDR1 is MNHEY, CDR2 SMNVEV (reference sequence). V trimming: 3 bases; J trimming: 0 bases; junction bases outside the gene matches: 4. The chain has TRBV27 and TRBJ2-1, with TRBD2 matching over 11 bases. The specimen sequenced was blood, either unsorted or a sorted T cell fraction (not recorded which). The TCR sequence derives from a human donor who was either an allogeneic HSCT recipient or a stem cell or donor lymphocyte infusion donor (not recorded which). It is not recorded whose cells these are; they may come from a transplant donor. The chain's CDR3 is CASSLGLAESSYNEQFF. The CDR3 coding sequence is TGTGCCAGCAGTTTGGGACTAGCGGAGAGCTCCTACAATGAGCAGTTCTTC.